A selection of T cell receptor beta chains follows, all from one sample in a study of blood T cell repertoires in COVID-19. Measured with immunoSEQ multiplex PCR; TCRdb has only the in-frame clones, and not every one. The data show 320,000 or so clones, roughly 90% seen once. Sequenced material: PBMCs or T cells enriched from blood (not recorded which). Receptors were obtained from a woman aged 25 to 39 who had recovered from COVID-19. The CDR3 runs from the conserved cysteine through the conserved F or W. The D gene is left open where the match is weak. The size field is filled for only some rows; it gives once, few, many or a size class.

J: TRBJ1-5
size: few
V: TRBV27
D: .
DNA: TGTGCCAGCAGTTCCCTTTCGGGGGGGGGCAATCAGCCCCAGCATTTT
CDR3: CASSSLSGGGNQPQHF

J: TRBJ1-5
size: few
V: TRBV3-1/TRBV3-2
D: TRBD1
DNA: TGTGCCAGCAGCCGAGGGGGCGCGGGCAATCAGCCCCAGCATTTT
CDR3: CASSRGGAGNQPQHF

J: TRBJ1-2
size: .
V: TRBV12-3/TRBV12-4
D: .
DNA: TGTGCCAGCAGCAAGACAGTGGACTATGGCTACACCTTC
CDR3: CASSKTVDYGYTF

J: TRBJ1-4
size: .
V: TRBV7-2
D: .
DNA: TGTGCCAGCAGCTTACAGGCAGGTGATGAAAAACTGTTTTTT
CDR3: CASSLQAGDEKLFF

J: TRBJ2-7
size: .
V: TRBV18
D: .
DNA: TGTGCCAGCTCACCTATTACAGGGCGGGCTACTAGGGAGCAGTACTTC
CDR3: CASSPITGRATREQYF

J: TRBJ1-3
size: .
V: TRBV19
D: .
DNA: TGTGCCAGTAGTATTCAGGGCTTGGGAAACACCATATATTTT
CDR3: CASSIQGLGNTIYF

J: TRBJ2-3
size: .
V: TRBV19
D: .
DNA: TGTGCCAGTAGCGTACTAGCCACGTCAGATACGCAGTATTTT
CDR3: CASSVLATSDTQYF

J: TRBJ2-7
size: .
V: TRBV6-2/TRBV6-3
D: .
DNA: TGTGCCAGCAGTTCCCATCCGGGGTGGTCCTACGAGCAGTACTTC
CDR3: CASSSHPGWSYEQYF

J: TRBJ2-1
size: .
V: TRBV9
D: .
DNA: TGTGCCAGCAGCGTAGCGGCAGGGGGGAATGAGCAGTTCTTC
CDR3: CASSVAAGGNEQFF

J: TRBJ2-3
size: .
V: TRBV12-3/TRBV12-4
D: TRBD1
DNA: TGTGCCAGCAGGCACAGGGGCAAAGATACGCAGTATTTT
CDR3: CASRHRGKDTQYF

J: TRBJ1-2
size: .
V: TRBV10-3
D: TRBD1
DNA: TGTGCCATCAGTGGGACAGGCGGCTACACCTTC
CDR3: CAISGTGGYTF

J: TRBJ2-3
size: .
V: TRBV2
D: TRBD2
DNA: TGTGCCAGCAGTCCGCTAGCGGGGGGATATACGCAGTATTTT
CDR3: CASSPLAGGYTQYF

J: TRBJ2-3
size: .
V: TRBV2
D: TRBD2
DNA: TGTGCCAGCAGGCGGACTAGCGGGGGGTCGGGGGATACGCAGTATTTT
CDR3: CASRRTSGGSGDTQYF

J: TRBJ1-4
size: .
V: TRBV11-2
D: .
DNA: TGTGCCAGCAGCTTATCCCCAACGACAGGTGCCAAAAAACTGTTTTTT
CDR3: CASSLSPTTGAKKLFF

J: TRBJ1-4
size: once
V: TRBV5-1
D: TRBD1
DNA: TGCGCCAGCAGCTCCGGACAGGGAGTTGAAAAACTGTTTTTT
CDR3: CASSSGQGVEKLFF

J: TRBJ1-5
size: .
V: TRBV6-1
D: .
DNA: TGTGCCAGCAGTGAACCCGGGACTTCCTCCAATCAGCCCCAGCATTTT
CDR3: CASSEPGTSSNQPQHF

J: TRBJ2-6
size: .
V: TRBV19
D: .
DNA: TGTGCCAGTAACCCAATAAGAGACTCTGGGGCCAACGTCCTGACTTTC
CDR3: CASNPIRDSGANVLTF

J: TRBJ1-3
size: .
V: TRBV28
D: .
DNA: TGTGCCAGCAGTTTATCACAGGCATCTGGAAACACCATATATTTT
CDR3: CASSLSQASGNTIYF

J: TRBJ1-2
size: few
V: TRBV24-1
D: .
DNA: TGTGCCACCAGTGATCCGGGGACACAGGGTACTGGCTACACCTTC
CDR3: CATSDPGTQGTGYTF

J: TRBJ1-1
size: .
V: TRBV19
D: .
DNA: TGTGCCAGTAGCGATGACAGACCGACGCACACTGAAGCTTTCTTT
CDR3: CASSDDRPTHTEAFF

J: TRBJ2-4
size: .
V: TRBV6-5
D: .
DNA: TGTGCCAGCAGGCATCGCCAGGGGTTGGAAAACATTCAGTACTTC
CDR3: CASRHRQGLENIQYF

J: TRBJ1-1
size: .
V: TRBV5-1
D: .
DNA: TGCGCCAGCAGCTCCGGGGGAAGGAACACTGAAGCTTTCTTT
CDR3: CASSSGGRNTEAFF

J: TRBJ1-1
size: .
V: TRBV5-1
D: .
DNA: TGCGCCAGCAGCTTGGAGAGGGTGCGGACGAACACTGAAGCTTTCTTT
CDR3: CASSLERVRTNTEAFF

J: TRBJ1-1
size: .
V: TRBV5-6
D: .
DNA: TGTGCCAGCAGCTTGGCCCCGAGCATGAACACTGAAGCTTTCTTT
CDR3: CASSLAPSMNTEAFF

J: TRBJ1-5
size: once
V: TRBV19
D: TRBD1
DNA: TGTGCCAGTAGTGCCGGGACAGGTTTCAATCAGCCCCAGCATTTT
CDR3: CASSAGTGFNQPQHF

J: TRBJ1-1
size: .
V: TRBV5-8
D: .
DNA: TGTGCCAGCAGCTTGGGACTGAGGACTGGGACTGAAGCTTTCTTT
CDR3: CASSLGLRTGTEAFF

J: TRBJ1-5
size: .
V: TRBV28
D: TRBD1
DNA: TGTGCCAGCAGTGGGACAGGGTTGGGGAATCAGCCCCAGCATTTT
CDR3: CASSGTGLGNQPQHF

J: TRBJ1-2
size: .
V: TRBV27
D: .
DNA: TGTGCCAGCTGTGGGACATGGGACATACTTGAGGGCTACACCTTC
CDR3: CASCGTWDILEGYTF

J: TRBJ1-4
size: once
V: TRBV6-5
D: TRBD1
DNA: TGTGCCAGCAGAGGACCGGGACAGGGGTATGAAAAACTGTTTTTT
CDR3: CASRGPGQGYEKLFF

J: TRBJ1-2
size: .
V: TRBV10-3
D: .
DNA: TGTGCCATCATGAACGACAGCAGCGATCGCTATGGCTACACCTTC
CDR3: CAIMNDSSDRYGYTF

J: TRBJ2-2
size: .
V: TRBV6-5
D: TRBD2
DNA: TGTGCCAGCAGGATCACGGGTAGCGGGTCCGGGGAGCTGTTTTTT
CDR3: CASRITGSGSGELFF

J: TRBJ1-4
size: .
V: TRBV28
D: .
DNA: TGTGCCAGCACATCCCACTATGTGCATGAAAAACTGTTTTTT
CDR3: CASTSHYVHEKLFF

J: TRBJ1-3
size: .
V: TRBV5-1
D: TRBD1
DNA: TGCGCCAGCAGCTGGGGGACAGGTGCCTCTGGAAACACCATATATTTT
CDR3: CASSWGTGASGNTIYF

J: TRBJ1-1
size: .
V: TRBV6-5
D: .
DNA: TGTGCCAGCCGGGGAGTGGCTGTGAACACTGAAGCTTTCTTT
CDR3: CASRGVAVNTEAFF

J: TRBJ2-7
size: .
V: TRBV13
D: .
DNA: TGTGCCAGCAGTTCACCGGGCTACGAGCAGTACTTC
CDR3: CASSSPGYEQYF

J: TRBJ2-7
size: once
V: TRBV14
D: .
DNA: TGTGCCAGCAGCCGCACGGGATCCTACTACGAGCAGTACTTC
CDR3: CASSRTGSYYEQYF

J: TRBJ2-1
size: .
V: TRBV15
D: TRBD1
DNA: TGTGCCACCAGCAACCGAGGGACAGGCAATGAGCAGTTCTTC
CDR3: CATSNRGTGNEQFF

J: TRBJ2-7
size: .
V: TRBV19
D: TRBD2
DNA: TGTGCCAGTAGTTCCCAAGGTCCGGGGGGTACCCAGTCCTACGAGCAGTACTTC
CDR3: CASSSQGPGGTQSYEQYF

J: TRBJ2-1
size: .
V: TRBV9
D: TRBD2
DNA: TGTGCCAGCAGCGTAGTAAGCGGGGGGGCCCATGAGCAGTTCTTC
CDR3: CASSVVSGGAHEQFF

J: TRBJ2-7
size: .
V: TRBV29-1
D: .
DNA: TGCAGCGCACAAGAGGCCTACGAGCAGTACTTC
CDR3: CSAQEAYEQYF

J: TRBJ1-2
size: once
V: TRBV20-1
D: .
DNA: TGCAGTGCGGAAGACGCGGACAGTTACACCTTC
CDR3: CSAEDADSYTF

J: TRBJ2-7
size: .
V: TRBV5-1
D: .
DNA: TGCGCCAGCAGCCTCGGACAGAGTCTCTCCGAGCAGTACTTC
CDR3: CASSLGQSLSEQYF

J: TRBJ2-5
size: many
V: TRBV2
D: TRBD2
DNA: TGTGCCAGCCGGATGGGTGGCGGGGGGCGGGAGACCCAGTACTTC
CDR3: CASRMGGGGRETQYF

J: TRBJ1-2
size: .
V: TRBV5-1
D: .
DNA: TGCGCCAGCAGCTTGGACCCGGGGGGGCTCCTCTATGGCTACACCTTC
CDR3: CASSLDPGGLLYGYTF

J: TRBJ2-2
size: many
V: TRBV15
D: TRBD2
DNA: TGTGCCACCAGCAGAGACCCGGGAGGTCGGACCGGGGAGCTGTTTTTT
CDR3: CATSRDPGGRTGELFF

J: TRBJ2-7
size: many
V: TRBV29-1
D: TRBD1
DNA: TGCAGCGTTCAGGCAGGGGGTTTCTACGAGCAGTACTTC
CDR3: CSVQAGGFYEQYF

J: TRBJ2-7
size: .
V: TRBV27
D: .
DNA: TGTGCCAGCAGTTTATCCCGGACAGCCTACGAGCAGTACTTC
CDR3: CASSLSRTAYEQYF

J: TRBJ1-5
size: .
V: TRBV20-1
D: TRBD1
DNA: TGCAGTGCTAGTCTACGGGACAGATTTTATAGCAATCAGCCCCAGCATTTT
CDR3: CSASLRDRFYSNQPQHF

J: TRBJ1-5
size: once
V: TRBV7-2
D: TRBD1
DNA: TGTGCCAGCAGCCCCCGGATCGACAGGGGAAGTCAGCCCCAGCATTTT
CDR3: CASSPRIDRGSQPQHF

J: TRBJ1-6
size: .
V: TRBV12-3/TRBV12-4
D: .
DNA: TGTGCCAGCAGTTTAGCACGGAATTCACCCCTCCACTTT
CDR3: CASSLARNSPLHF

J: TRBJ2-1
size: .
V: TRBV29-1
D: TRBD1
DNA: TGCAGCGTTGAAATTAGGACAGGGGTTATGAGTGAGCAGTTCTTC
CDR3: CSVEIRTGVMSEQFF

J: TRBJ1-3
size: .
V: TRBV7-8
D: TRBD1
DNA: TGTGCCAGCAGCTTTACAGGGGGATCTGGAAACACCATATATTTT
CDR3: CASSFTGGSGNTIYF

J: TRBJ2-3
size: .
V: TRBV3-1/TRBV3-2
D: TRBD2
DNA: TGTGCCAGCAGCCAAAGCGGGGGGGCCCCCACAGATACGCAGTATTTT
CDR3: CASSQSGGAPTDTQYF

J: TRBJ2-3
size: few
V: TRBV27
D: .
DNA: TGTGCCAGCAGTTTATCAGGGGGGGGTGGGGCTAAATATACGCAGTATTTT
CDR3: CASSLSGGGGAKYTQYF

J: TRBJ1-2
size: .
V: TRBV30
D: TRBD1
DNA: TGTGCCTGGAGTGTTGGACAGGGGTCATTTGGCTACACCTTC
CDR3: CAWSVGQGSFGYTF

J: TRBJ2-7
size: .
V: TRBV5-1
D: TRBD1
DNA: TGCGCCAGCAGGACGGACGAGGACAGGGCCTCCTACGAGCAGTACTTC
CDR3: CASRTDEDRASYEQYF

J: TRBJ1-5
size: .
V: TRBV3-1/TRBV3-2
D: .
DNA: TGTGCCAGCAGCCAAAAGCCCGAACAGCCCCAGCATTTT
CDR3: CASSQKPEQPQHF

J: TRBJ2-7
size: .
V: TRBV5-6
D: TRBD2
DNA: TGTGCCAGCAGCTTTAGACTAGCGGGGGGATTAACCTACGAGCAGTACTTC
CDR3: CASSFRLAGGLTYEQYF

J: TRBJ2-1
size: .
V: TRBV7-2
D: TRBD2
DNA: TGTGCCAGCAGCCCGCTAGCGGGGGGGCCTGACAATGAGCAGTTCTTC
CDR3: CASSPLAGGPDNEQFF

J: TRBJ2-7
size: .
V: TRBV5-1
D: TRBD1
DNA: TGCGCCAGCAGCTCCTCGGGACAGCCTTACGAGCAGTACTTC
CDR3: CASSSSGQPYEQYF